Sequencing of this TCR beta chain was carried out in a study of OX40 agonist ivuxolimab in advanced cancers. Study context: Therapy given before enrollment (anti-PD-1, anti-PD-L1 or anti-CTLA-4) was allowed, and around 41% had some.

This clone came up once. Its antigen is currently unknown. Overall study findings and caveats: CD8+ T cells showed, on average, more clonal expansion than CD4+ cells. With doses of 0.1 to 3.0 mg/kg, CD4+ and CD8+ blood T cells had undergone clonal expansion by week 6. Expansion of clones was among the lowest in partial responders at 0.1-3.0 mg/kg.

Germline CDR1 is SGHDT and CDR2 is YYEEEE. This CDR3 is 18 amino acids long. Sequencing used immunoSEQ multiplex PCR; TCRdb keeps in-frame clones, though not all of them. In the table there are some 67,000 clones, 75% to 90% of which are singletons. The sample here was CD4+ or CD8+ T cells sorted from blood, taken in a trial of the OX40 agonist ivuxolimab. The receptor was derived from an adult with an advanced solid tumor such as melanoma, head and neck, liver or kidney cancer. The V and J genes are TRBV5-6 and TRBJ2-5; 11 bases map to TRBD1. The DNA end lines up better with TRBJ2-7; the J call may be wrong. CDR3 sequence reads: CASSGTGTGGTYSYEQYF. The CDR3 DNA is TGTGCCAGCAGCGGGACCGGGACAGGGGGAACTTACTCCTACGAGCAGTACTTC.